The 23 T cell receptor beta chains below were found in one sample sequenced in a study of radiation and T cells in renal cell carcinoma. Time point defined: baseline pretreatment blood. The treatment was: 15 Gy SBRT to primary tumor, nephrectomy 4 weeks later. Method: immunoSEQ multiplex PCR; TCRdb's copy keeps in-frame clones and lacks some. The sample lists 120,000 to 150,000 clones, less than 85% seen once, with around 21% in the top ten. The input for sequencing was blood, taken from a patient whose treatment included radiotherapy and nephrectomy. Source of these receptors: a woman aged 50 to 60 with renal cell carcinoma.

V and J are TRBV28 and TRBJ2-1; no clear D. Germline CDR1 reads MDHEN; CDR2 reads SYDVKM. The CDR3 runs 11 residues. V was cut by 6 bases and J by 8 bases, with 8 bases left in between. CDR3: CASSEDDEQFF. CDR3 sequence (DNA): TGTGCCAGCAGCGAGGACGATGAGCAGTTCTTC.

This chain connects TRBV7-2 to TRBJ2-3, with D maybe TRBD1 (5 bases). Trimming removed 7 bases from V and 8 bases from J, with 10 bases in between. Germline assignment: CDR1 SGHTA and CDR2 FQGNSA. CDR3 length: 11 residues. In nucleotides, the CDR3 is TGTGCCAGCAATCAGGGCGGTACGCAGTATTTT. Translation gives CASNQGGTQYF. Drawing the rest from reference TRBV7-2 and TRBJ2-3, the complete variable domain is GAGVSQSPSNKVTEKGKDVELRCDPISGHTALYWYRQSLGQGLEFLIYFQGNSAPDKSGLPSDRFSAERTGGSVSTLTIQRTQQEDSAVYLCASNQGGTQYFGPGTRLTVL.

The DNA of the CDR3 is TGTGCCAGCAGTTGGGGATATAGCTACACCTTC. It translates to CASSWGYSYTF. The chain carries TRBV28 and TRBJ1-2; unclear D gene. The CDR3 has 11 amino acids. Trimming took 4 bases from V and 9 from J, leaving 9 bases between them. Germline CDR1 and CDR2: MDHEN and SYDVKM.

J is TRBJ1-5 and V is TRBV5-5, with a weak D call TRBD1 (5 bases). The germline V and J ends were trimmed by 0 bases and 5 bases, with 6 bases remaining between them. Germline V gives CDR1 SGHKS, CDR2 YYEKEE (reference sequence). The CDR3 has 13 amino acids. The CDR3 nucleotides read TGTGCCAGCAGCTTGGAACAGGATCAGCCCCAGCATTTT. Translating it yields CASSLEQDQPQHF.

The rearrangement uses TRBV7-9 and TRBJ1-3, with 9 nucleotides matching TRBD1. The CDR3 extends over 14 amino acids. Trimming took 6 bases from V and 3 from J; bases not matched to a gene: 3. Germline lookup yields CDR1 SEHNR and CDR2 FQNEAQ (reference sequence). DNA of the CDR3: TGTGCCAGCAGTACAGGGGGCGGTGGAAACACCATATATTTT. It translates to CASSTGGGGNTIYF. Looking up the rest from reference TRBV7-9 and TRBJ1-3 gives the full variable domain: DTGVSQNPRHKITKRGQNVTFRCDPISEHNRLYWYRQTLGQGPEFLTYFQNEAQLEKSRLLSDRFSAERPKGSFSTLEIQRTEQGDSAMYLCASSTGGGGNTIYFGEGSWLTVV.

This chain links TRBV6-1 with TRBJ1-6; D remains unclear. Trimming cost V 2 bases and J 6 bases, with 11 bases left between them. The CDR3 totals 15 residues. The germline gives CDR1 MNHNS, CDR2 SASEGT. CDR3 in amino acids: CASSELLWANSPLHF. In DNA, the CDR3 is TGTGCCAGCAGTGAACTTTTGTGGGCTAATTCACCCCTCCACTTT.

This chain links TRBV4-1 with TRBJ2-2; no clear D gene. Germline CDR1 and CDR2: MGHRA and YSYEKL. The CDR3 loop spans 16 amino acids. Trimming took off 1 base at V and 2 bases at J, with 11 bases between the two ends. The CDR3 nucleotides read TGCGCCAGCAGCCAAGGAAGAGGAGCCAACACCGGGGAGCTGTTTTTT. This codes for CASSQGRGANTGELFF.

The chain couples TRBV4-3 to TRBJ1-1; no clear D. This CDR3 has 14 residues. Germline V gene sequence: CDR1 LGHNA, CDR2 YSLEER. The V end was cut by 0 bases, the J end by 6 bases, with 11 bases between. The CDR3 DNA follows: TGCGCCAGCAGCCAAGACGGAGGCGGGGCTGAAGCTTTCTTT. It yields the protein CASSQDGGGAEAFF.

The V call is TRBV5-1, the J call TRBJ2-7; tentatively, D is TRBD1 (5 bases). V gave up 4 bases and J gave up 3 bases, with 8 bases separating them. Germline V gene lookup returns CDR1 SGHRS and CDR2 YFSETQ. The CDR3 is made up of 12 amino acids. As DNA, the CDR3 is TGCGCCAGCAGCACCCAGGGCTACGAGCAGTACTTC. It yields the protein CASSTQGYEQYF.

The rearrangement uses TRBV7-2 and TRBJ1-6; TRBD1 agrees at 8 bases. The V and J ends lost 5 bases and 9 bases, in that order; junction bases with no gene match: 6. Germline CDR1 reads SGHTA; CDR2 reads FQGNSA. The CDR3 has 14 amino acids. The CDR3 protein is CASSLQGDGSPLHF. The CDR3 nucleotides read TGTGCCAGCAGCCTACAGGGGGATGGTTCACCCCTCCACTTT. The full variable domain, completed using reference TRBV7-2 and TRBJ1-6, is GAGVSQSPSNKVTEKGKDVELRCDPISGHTALYWYRQSLGQGLEFLIYFQGNSAPDKSGLPSDRFSAERTGGSVSTLTIQRTQQEDSAVYLCASSLQGDGSPLHFGNGTRLTVT.

The chain uses TRBV11-2 and TRBJ1-2, with 10 bases fitting TRBD1. Germline loops: CDR1 SGHAT, CDR2 FQNNGV. The trim removed 5 bases at V and 10 bases at J, leaving 7 bases unmatched. The CDR3 spans 13 residues. CDR3 sequence reads: CASSQTGQGDYTF. The CDR3 coding sequence is TGTGCCAGCAGCCAAACTGGACAGGGGGACTACACCTTC.

J is TRBJ2-2 and V is TRBV7-9; 12 nucleotides line up with TRBD2. V shed 11 bases, J shed 0 bases, and the junction held 1 base outside the gene matches. This CDR3 is built from 14 residues. The V gene's germline CDR1 is SEHNR and CDR2 FQNEAQ (reference sequence). In DNA, the CDR3 is TGTGCCCGGACTAGCGGGACGAACACCGGGGAGCTGTTTTTT. It is translated as CARTSGTNTGELFF.

The J gene is TRBJ2-3, the V gene TRBV30; TRBD2 might be the D (5 bases). The CDR3 runs to 15 residues. Germline values: CDR1 GTSNPN, CDR2 SVGIG (reference sequence). The V and J ends lost 6 bases and 3 bases respectively, with 19 bases between them. As DNA, the CDR3 is TGTGCCTGTAGGACTGGGCGGGCAAGAACAGATACGCAGTATTTT. The encoded protein is CACRTGRARTDTQYF. Full variable domain (rest looked up from reference TRBV30 and TRBJ2-3): SQTIHQWPATLVQPVGSPLSLECTVEGTSNPNLYWYRQAAGRGLQLLFYSVGIGQISSEVPQNLSASRPQDRQFILSSKKLLLSDSGFYLCACRTGRARTDTQYFGPGTRLTVL.

This sequence joins TRBV5-4 and TRBJ2-5; D uncertain. Trimming took 4 bases from V and 1 from J, leaving 11 bases between them. Per the germline V gene, CDR1 is SGHNT and CDR2 is YYREEE (reference sequence). The CDR3 totals 14 residues. The CDR3 is CASSPGVGQETQYF. The DNA for the CDR3 is TGTGCCAGCAGCCCGGGTGTGGGCCAAGAGACCCAGTACTTC.

V gene TRBV18 combines with J gene TRBJ2-2; 10 bases match TRBD1. CDR3 length equals 16 residues. Germline CDR1 is KGHSH and CDR2 is LQKENI. After removal of 6 bases from V and 1 base from J, the junction contained 5 bases not matched to a gene. The CDR3 nucleotides read TGTGCCAGCTCCCTTGGGACAGGGGAGAACACCGGGGAGCTGTTTTTT. This sequence encodes CASSLGTGENTGELFF. The full variable domain, completed using reference TRBV18 and TRBJ2-2, is NAGVMQNPRHLVRRRGQEARLRCSPMKGHSHVYWYRQLPEEGLKFMVYLQKENIIDESGMPKERFSAEFPKEGPSILRIQQVVRGDSAAYFCASSLGTGENTGELFFGEGSRLTVL.

The V call is TRBV4-3, the J call TRBJ1-1; D ambiguous. The CDR3 loop spans 16 amino acids. Looked up from germline, CDR1 is LGHNA and CDR2 is YSLEER. Trimming took off 1 base at V and 0 bases at J, with 12 bases between the two ends. CDR3 nucleotide sequence: TGCGCCAGCAGCCAAGCCCCCGCGGGGTTGAACACTGAAGCTTTCTTT. It codes for CASSQAPAGLNTEAFF.

The chain uses TRBV5-1 and TRBJ2-4; D remains ambiguous. The CDR3 sequence is 15 residues long. Germline CDR1 and CDR2: SGHRS and YFSETQ. Trimming stripped 1 base from V and 1 base from J, with 9 bases between. CDR3 DNA sequence: TGCGCCAGCAGCTTGCCCCCCTTGGCCAAAAACATTCAGTACTTC. This gives the protein CASSLPPLAKNIQYF.

CDR3 in DNA: TGCAGCGTTGAAGGGTTTGGTAGCACAGATACGCAGTATTTT. Amino acid sequence: CSVEGFGSTDTQYF. The V gene is TRBV29-1, the J gene TRBJ2-3; no clear D gene. V was clipped by 1 base and J by 0 bases, with 8 bases between them. CDR3 size: 14 residues. Per the germline V gene, CDR1 is SQVTM and CDR2 is ANQGSEA.

The chain employs TRBV5-6 and TRBJ2-1; perhaps TRBD2 as D (6 bases). Germline CDR1 SGHDT, CDR2 YYEEEE. The CDR3 spans 15 residues. Trimming left V 0 bases short and J 5 bases short, with 12 bases between. CDR3 nucleotide sequence: TGTGCCAGCAGCTTGGTTAGCGGAGGGAACAATGAGCAGTTCTTC. Protein: CASSLVSGGNNEQFF.

This sequence joins TRBV4-1 and TRBJ2-5; 7 nucleotides agree with TRBD1. The germline CDR1 and CDR2 sequences are MGHRA and YSYEKL. The V segment lost 2 bases and the J segment 2 bases; nucleotides outside the gene matches: 2. This CDR3 is built from 14 residues. The chain's CDR3 is CASSQTQGQETQYF. The CDR3 DNA is TGCGCCAGCAGCCAAACACAGGGGCAAGAGACCCAGTACTTC.

This chain uses TRBV4-3 with TRBJ2-3; TRBD2 agrees at 10 bases. The CDR3 consists of 15 residues. Germline V gives CDR1 LGHNA, CDR2 YSLEER. Trimming removed 4 bases from V and 5 bases from J; junction bases left unmatched: 6. CDR3 in amino acids: CASSRSLAGKDTQYF. The DNA for the CDR3 is TGCGCCAGCAGCCGATCACTAGCGGGGAAAGATACGCAGTATTTT.

This rearrangement joins TRBV5-6 to TRBJ2-7, with D possibly TRBD1 on 8 matching bases. This CDR3 comprises 15 residues. CDR1 and CDR2 from the germline V gene are SGHDT and YYEEEE. Trimming took 4 bases from V and 0 from J, leaving 14 bases between them. The CDR3 sequence is CASSGGDRSSYEQYF. Written as DNA, the CDR3 is TGTGCCAGCAGCGGGGGGGACAGGAGCTCCTACGAGCAGTACTTC.

V is TRBV4-1 and J is TRBJ2-2; D uncertain. Between the trimmed V and J ends, which lost 0 bases and 5 bases, there was a span of 1 base. This CDR3 region has 12 residues. Germline V gene data show CDR1 as MGHRA and CDR2 as YSYEKL. Written as DNA, the CDR3 is TGCGCCAGCAGCCAAGATACCGGGGAGCTGTTTTTT. Protein sequence: CASSQDTGELFF.